The T cell receptor (beta chain) under discussion was sequenced for a study of blood T cell repertoires in COVID-19. Study overall: Donors in the United States, Italy and Spain gave samples during acute or convalescent COVID-19. PBMCs, B-cell-depleted T cells, or T cells were the source of the cDNA or gDNA that made up the material.

Only a few counts were recorded for this clone. The CDR3 contains 12 residues. V lost 6 bases, J lost 1 base, and 7 bases lay in between. Authors' data handling: Researchers report that nucleated cell counts were estimated from reference gene primer amplification. Data came from immunoSEQ multiplex PCR; TCRdb stores just in-frame clones and leaves some out. V, J and clone size are those of that table, while D and trimming were read from the DNA. This sample has about 53,000 clones, with roughly 80% found just once. V and J are TRBV12-3 or TRBV12-4 and TRBJ2-7, with TRBD2 as a possible D gene (6 bases). The source of this sequence is a woman aged 55-70 years with acute or convalescent COVID-19. The sequenced sample consisted of peripheral blood. For the CDR3, the DNA is TGTGCCAGCAGCGGACTATCCTACGAGCAGTACTTC. It encodes CASSGLSYEQYF.